The TCR beta chain described here comes from a study of blood T cell repertoires in COVID-19. Study at large: Nucleic acid was either cDNA or gDNA, and it came from T cells, B-cell-depleted T cells, or PBMCs.

The CDR3 is 16 amino acids. V lost 7 bases, J lost 9 bases, and 22 bases lay in between. Per germline, CDR1 SGHAT and CDR2 FQNNGV. Allocation to cohorts depended on clinical history reported by the participants. In its sample, this clone was seen once. The data were produced by immunoSEQ multiplex PCR, yet TCRdb's version contains in-frame clones alone and is incomplete. This sample has about 200,000 clones, with 76% found just once. The sample taken for sequencing was PBMCs or T cells enriched from blood (not recorded which). The chain joins TRBV11-2 to TRBJ1-6, with D perhaps matching TRBD1 (6 bases). The sequence was obtained from a woman aged 50 to 60 with acute COVID-19. Here the CDR3 DNA reads TGTGCCAGCACCATTCGGGCAGGGGTACGAGGTTCACCCCTCCACTTT. Translating gives CASTIRAGVRGSPLHF.